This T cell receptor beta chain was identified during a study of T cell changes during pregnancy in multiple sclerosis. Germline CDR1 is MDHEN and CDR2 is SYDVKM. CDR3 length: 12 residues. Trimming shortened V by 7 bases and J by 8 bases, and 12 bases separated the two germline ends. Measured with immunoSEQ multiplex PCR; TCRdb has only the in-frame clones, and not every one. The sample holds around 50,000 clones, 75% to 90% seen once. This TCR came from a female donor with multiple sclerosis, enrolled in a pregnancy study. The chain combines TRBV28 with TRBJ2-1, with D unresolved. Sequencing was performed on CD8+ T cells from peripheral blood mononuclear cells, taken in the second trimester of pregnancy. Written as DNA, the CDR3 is TGTGCCAGCACTGAGTTTGCGGATGAGCAGTTCTTC. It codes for CASTEFADEQFF.